This TCR beta chain was captured in a study of OX40 agonist ivuxolimab in advanced cancers. For the study at large: Ivuxolimab, an antibody acting as an agonist of OX40 (CD134), was used to treat patients. Dose-escalation cases comprised hepatocellular carcinoma, melanoma, renal cell or head and neck cancer. Regarding the study as a whole: Among expanded peripheral T cells, antigen specificity went undetermined.

This CDR3 comprises 16 residues. Germline values: CDR1 LNHDA, CDR2 SQIVND (reference sequence). V was pared by 0 bases and J by 3 bases, with 14 bases between. Produced via immunoSEQ multiplex PCR; TCRdb's table is partial and in-frame only. Here the sample spans 60,000 to 75,000 clones, about four fifths being singletons. For this clone: Its antigen remains unknown.

Autoimmune disease history or systemic immunosuppression was exclusionary. The rearrangement links TRBV19 to TRBJ1-2; D might be TRBD1 (6 bases). The source of this sequence is an adult with an advanced solid tumor such as melanoma, head and neck, liver or kidney cancer. Material: CD4+ or CD8+ T cells sorted from blood, obtained in a trial of the OX40 agonist ivuxolimab. The CDR3 DNA is TGTGCCAGTAGTATAGATCTCGGACAGAGACACTATGGCTACACCTTC. This codes for CASSIDLGQRHYGYTF.